This is a list of T cell receptor beta chains from one sample in a study of spatial heterogeneity in lung cancer. TCRdb used MiXCR to reprocess the 5' RACE reads, holding one entry per CDR3 protein. The sample has 20,000 to 25,000 distinct CDR3 sequences, 4.8% seen once. Sequenced material: lung tumor tissue, taken at surgery. These receptors all stem from a male donor with early-stage non-small cell lung cancer. CDR3s include the opening cysteine and the closing phenylalanine or tryptophan. A D gene is named only where the DNA matches it firmly. Some rows have no size entry. The others give once, few or many, or a class for an expanded clone.

-	TRBJ2-1	many	TRBV28	CASGSLRGANNEQFF	TGTGCCAGCGGGTCCCTTCGCGGGGCGAACAATGAGCAGTTCTTC
-	TRBJ1-5	-	TRBV20-1	CSARDVQGRSNQPQHF	TGCAGTGCTAGAGATGTCCAAGGGAGGAGCAATCAGCCCCAGCATTTT
TRBD1	TRBJ1-2	-	TRBV5-1	CASNTGGVYGYTF	TGCGCCAGCAATACAGGGGGAGTTTATGGCTACACCTTC
TRBD2	TRBJ2-2	many	TRBV12-3/TRBV12-4	CASSLSSGKNTGELFF	TGTGCCAGCAGTTTGTCTAGCGGGAAGAACACCGGGGAGCTGTTTTTT
-	TRBJ1-5	many	TRBV5-1	CASSSDPNQPQHF	TGCGCCAGCAGCTCTGACCCAAATCAGCCCCAGCATTTT
-	TRBJ2-5	-	TRBV15	CATSRDRGQETQYF	TGTGCCACCAGCAGAGATCGGGGCCAAGAGACCCAGTACTTC
-	TRBJ1-5	many	TRBV23-1	CATTRGGRGDQPQHF	TGCGCCACCACCCGGGGGGGCAGGGGAGATCAGCCCCAGCATTTT
TRBD2	TRBJ2-5	many	TRBV12-3/TRBV12-4	CASSPKGLADLAQYF	TGTGCCAGCAGTCCAAAAGGACTAGCGGATTTGGCCCAGTACTTC
TRBD2	TRBJ2-7	many	TRBV7-9	CASSIRLAGDREQYF	TGTGCCAGCAGCATAAGACTAGCGGGAGATCGCGAGCAGTACTTC
-	TRBJ1-1	once	TRBV6-1	CASTEQGRDTEAFF	TGTGCCAGCACTGAACAGGGCAGGGACACTGAAGCTTTCTTT
TRBD2	TRBJ2-1	once	TRBV12-3/TRBV12-4	CASSFGTSGNEQFF	TGTGCCAGCAGTTTTGGGACTAGCGGGAATGAGCAGTTCTTC
TRBD1	TRBJ2-1	many	TRBV5-6	CASSRDRGLAYNEQFF	TGTGCCAGCAGCCGGGACAGGGGGCTCGCCTACAATGAGCAGTTCTTC
TRBD2	TRBJ2-1	many	TRBV11-1	CASSHGGNEQFF	TGTGCCAGCAGCCACGGGGGGAATGAGCAGTTCTTC
TRBD1	TRBJ1-1	many	TRBV29-1	CSVGDRGRQNTEAFF	TGCAGCGTAGGGGACAGGGGTCGACAGAACACTGAAGCTTTCTTT
-	TRBJ1-5	many	TRBV2	CASSLRQGNQPQHF	TGTGCCAGCAGCCTTCGCCAGGGGAATCAGCCCCAGCATTTT
-	TRBJ1-2	medium-sized	TRBV27	CASSRTSWGRTNYGYTF	TGTGCCAGCAGCCGCACATCCTGGGGCAGAACTAACTATGGCTACACCTTC
TRBD2	TRBJ2-3	many	TRBV20-1	CSAFLAGEYTQYF	TGCAGTGCTTTCCTAGCGGGAGAATATACGCAGTATTTT
TRBD2	TRBJ2-1	many	TRBV20-1	CSAKSGSRSYNEQFF	TGCAGTGCTAAAAGCGGGAGTCGATCCTACAATGAGCAGTTCTTC
TRBD2	TRBJ2-7	-	TRBV5-1	CASRRAGALYEQYF	TGCGCCAGCAGAAGAGCGGGAGCCCTCTACGAGCAGTACTTC
-	TRBJ2-5	few	TRBV11-2	CASSLNRVDTQYF	TGTGCCAGCAGCTTAAATAGGGTTGACACCCAGTACTTC
-	TRBJ2-7	many	TRBV7-2	CASSSPGLLSYEQYF	TGTGCCAGCAGCTCGCCGGGACTCCTCTCCTACGAGCAGTACTTC
-	TRBJ2-1	medium-sized	TRBV5-5	CASSSPGGENNEQFF	TGTGCCAGCAGCTCGCCGGGGGGCGAGAACAATGAGCAGTTCTTC
-	TRBJ2-5	many	TRBV7-2	CASSAKVGVPQYF	TGTGCCAGCAGCGCTAAGGTTGGGGTTCCCCAGTACTTC
TRBD1	TRBJ2-6	many	TRBV28	CASSFTGGPGANVLTF	TGTGCCAGCAGTTTCACAGGGGGACCTGGGGCCAACGTCCTGACTTTC
TRBD2	TRBJ2-3	many	TRBV27	CASSLQPLAPTDTQYF	TGTGCCAGCAGTTTACAACCACTAGCGCCCACAGATACGCAGTATTTT
TRBD1	TRBJ2-2	many	TRBV12-3/TRBV12-4	CASSRGQLAPFAGELFF	TGTGCCAGCAGCCGGGGACAGTTAGCGCCTTTTGCCGGGGAGCTGTTTTTT
TRBD2	TRBJ2-7	many	TRBV12-3/TRBV12-4	CASSGLAGVYYEQYF	TGTGCCAGCAGCGGTCTGGCGGGGGTATACTACGAGCAGTACTTC
TRBD2	TRBJ2-5	-	TRBV20-1	CSAWLAGKETQYF	TGCAGTGCTTGGCTAGCGGGGAAAGAGACCCAGTACTTC
-	TRBJ1-2	many	TRBV28	CASSLATSYGYTF	TGTGCCAGCAGTTTGGCCACCTCCTATGGCTACACCTTC
-	TRBJ2-5	many	TRBV7-2	CASSSRGRGQETQYF	TGTGCCAGCAGCTCCCGGGGGCGCGGCCAAGAGACCCAGTACTTC
-	TRBJ1-6	few	TRBV10-2	CASSAGVGGDNSPLHF	TGCGCCAGCAGCGCCGGGGTCGGAGGGGATAATTCACCCCTCCACTTT
-	TRBJ2-5	many	TRBV7-9	CASSLRNRDQETQYF	TGTGCCAGCAGCTTAAGGAACCGGGACCAAGAGACCCAGTACTTC
-	TRBJ2-5	many	TRBV27	CASGGRQETQYF	TGTGCCAGCGGGGGACGCCAAGAGACCCAGTACTTC
-	TRBJ2-3	many	TRBV20-1	CSAGSVRGGVFDTQYF	TGCAGTGCGGGTTCAGTGCGCGGGGGCGTCTTTGATACGCAGTATTTT
TRBD1	TRBJ2-5	many	TRBV5-1	CASSGWTGEGRTQYF	TGCGCCAGCAGCGGCTGGACAGGGGAAGGACGGACCCAGTACTTC
TRBD2	TRBJ2-5	many	TRBV11-2	CASSRLAGGQETQYF	TGTGCCAGCAGCCGACTAGCGGGAGGCCAAGAGACCCAGTACTTC
-	TRBJ2-3	-	TRBV28	CASSWGTAADTQYF	TGTGCCAGCAGTTGGGGTACAGCGGCCGATACGCAGTATTTT
-	TRBJ1-2	many	TRBV28	CASSTIQGHYYGYTF	TGTGCCAGCAGTACAATTCAGGGACACTACTATGGCTACACCTTC
TRBD1	TRBJ2-2	many	TRBV7-2	CASSRTGTGVAGELFF	TGTGCCAGCAGCCGGACCGGGACAGGGGTTGCCGGGGAGCTGTTTTTT
-	TRBJ2-7	many	TRBV5-6	CASSRSWLGPQYYEQYF	TGTGCCAGCAGCCGCTCTTGGTTGGGGCCCCAGTACTACGAGCAGTACTTC
-	TRBJ1-6	many	TRBV12-3/TRBV12-4	CASSLGLSPLHF	TGTGCCAGCAGTTTAGGGCTTTCACCCCTCCACTTT
-	TRBJ1-4	many	TRBV5-1	CASSLEPFGANEKLFF	TGCGCCAGCAGCTTGGAACCATTCGGGGCTAATGAAAAACTGTTTTTT